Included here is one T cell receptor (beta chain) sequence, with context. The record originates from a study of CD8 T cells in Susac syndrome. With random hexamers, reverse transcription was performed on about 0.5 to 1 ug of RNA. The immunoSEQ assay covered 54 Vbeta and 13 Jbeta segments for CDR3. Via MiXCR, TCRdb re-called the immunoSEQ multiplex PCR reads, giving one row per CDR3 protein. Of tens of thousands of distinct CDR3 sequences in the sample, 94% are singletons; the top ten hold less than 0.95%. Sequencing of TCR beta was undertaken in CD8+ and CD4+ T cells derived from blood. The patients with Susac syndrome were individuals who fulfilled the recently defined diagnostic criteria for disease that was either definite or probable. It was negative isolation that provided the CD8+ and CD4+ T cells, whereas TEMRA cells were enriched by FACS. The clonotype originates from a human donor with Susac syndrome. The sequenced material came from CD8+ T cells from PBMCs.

The CDR3 coding sequence is TGTGCCACCAGCTCAGATGCCGGGACTAGCGAGTACGAGCAGTACTTC. This gives the protein CATSSDAGTSEYEQYF. The chain carries TRBV15 and TRBJ2-7; 10 bases align to TRBD2. The CDR3 is made up of 16 amino acids. V trimming: 5 bases; J trimming: 4 bases; junction bases outside the gene matches: 11. Germline V gene data show CDR1 as LNHNV and CDR2 as YYDKDF (reference sequence).